This TCR beta chain was sequenced in a study of cytomegalovirus exposure and HLA in healthy donors. Study background: Membership in the Caucasian-associated ancestry cluster was found for 65% to 85% of nearly 400 genotyped donors.

This CDR3 contains 17 residues. The germline V and J ends were trimmed by 3 bases and 0 bases, with 17 bases remaining between them. The germline gives CDR1 SNHLY, CDR2 FYNNEI. Primers: 60 Vbeta forward and 13 Jbeta reverse. Measured with immunoSEQ multiplex PCR; TCRdb has only the in-frame clones, and not every one. Of about 50,000 clones in the sample, 70% to 85% are singletons; the top ten hold roughly 1.5%. The chain links TRBV2 to TRBJ1-1, with a weak D call TRBD1 (6 bases). The specimen sequenced was PBMCs. This receptor was taken from a man younger than 40 in good health and CMV-seronegative. As DNA, the CDR3 is TGTGCCAGCAGTGAGCTCTTCAGGGCAGGGGTGAACACTGAAGCTTTCTTT. It encodes CASSELFRAGVNTEAFF.